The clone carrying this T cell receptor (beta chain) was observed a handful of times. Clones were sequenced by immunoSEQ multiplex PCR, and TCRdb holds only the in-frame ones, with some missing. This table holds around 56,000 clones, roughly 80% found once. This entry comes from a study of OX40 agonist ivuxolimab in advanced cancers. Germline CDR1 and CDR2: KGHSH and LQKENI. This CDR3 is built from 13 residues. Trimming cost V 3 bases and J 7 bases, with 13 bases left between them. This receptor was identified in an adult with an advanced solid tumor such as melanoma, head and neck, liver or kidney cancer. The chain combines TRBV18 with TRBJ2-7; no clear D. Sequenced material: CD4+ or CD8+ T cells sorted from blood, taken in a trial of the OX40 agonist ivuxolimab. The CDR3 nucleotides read TGTGCCAGCTCACCTACCACCGGAAGGGAGCAGTACTTC. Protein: CASSPTTGREQYF.